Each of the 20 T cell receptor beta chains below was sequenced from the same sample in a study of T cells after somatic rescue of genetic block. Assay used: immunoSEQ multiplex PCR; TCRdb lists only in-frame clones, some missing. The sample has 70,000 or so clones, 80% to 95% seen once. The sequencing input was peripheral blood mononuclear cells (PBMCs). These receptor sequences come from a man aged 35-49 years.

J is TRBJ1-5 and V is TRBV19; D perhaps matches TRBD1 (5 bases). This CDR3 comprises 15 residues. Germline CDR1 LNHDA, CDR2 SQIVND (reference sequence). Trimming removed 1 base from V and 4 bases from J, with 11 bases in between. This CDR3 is CASSIGGGGNQPQHF. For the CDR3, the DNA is TGTGCCAGTAGTATAGGGGGGGGAGGGAATCAGCCCCAGCATTTT.

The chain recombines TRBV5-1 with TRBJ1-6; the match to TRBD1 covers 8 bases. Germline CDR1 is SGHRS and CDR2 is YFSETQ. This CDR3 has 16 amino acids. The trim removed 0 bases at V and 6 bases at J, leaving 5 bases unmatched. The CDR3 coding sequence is TGCGCCAGCAGCTTGGAGGGACAGGTTTTTAATTCACCCCTCCACTTT. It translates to CASSLEGQVFNSPLHF.

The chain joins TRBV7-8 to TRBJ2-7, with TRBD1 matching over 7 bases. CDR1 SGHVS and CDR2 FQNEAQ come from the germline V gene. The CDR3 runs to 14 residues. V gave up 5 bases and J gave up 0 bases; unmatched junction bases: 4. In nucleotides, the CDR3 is TGTGCCAGCAGCCCAGGGACAGTCTCCTACGAGCAGTACTTC. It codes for CASSPGTVSYEQYF.

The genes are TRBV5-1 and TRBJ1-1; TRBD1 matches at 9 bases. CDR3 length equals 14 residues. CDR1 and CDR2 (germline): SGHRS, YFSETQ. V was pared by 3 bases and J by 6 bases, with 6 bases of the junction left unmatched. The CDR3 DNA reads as TGCGCCAGCAGCTGGGACAGGGAGAGCCCTGAAGCTTTCTTT. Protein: CASSWDRESPEAFF. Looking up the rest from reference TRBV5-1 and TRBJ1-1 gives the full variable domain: KAGVTQTPRYLIKTRGQQVTLSCSPISGHRSVSWYQQTPGQGLQFLFEYFSETQRNKGNFPGRFSGRQFSNSRSEMNVSTLELGDSALYLCASSWDRESPEAFFGQGTRLTVV.

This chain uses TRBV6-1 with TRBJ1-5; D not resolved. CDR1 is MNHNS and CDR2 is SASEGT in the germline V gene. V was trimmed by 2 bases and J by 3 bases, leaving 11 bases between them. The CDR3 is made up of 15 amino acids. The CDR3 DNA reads TGTGCCAGCAGTGAATGGATAAGGGCCAATCAGCCCCAGCATTTT. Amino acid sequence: CASSEWIRANQPQHF.

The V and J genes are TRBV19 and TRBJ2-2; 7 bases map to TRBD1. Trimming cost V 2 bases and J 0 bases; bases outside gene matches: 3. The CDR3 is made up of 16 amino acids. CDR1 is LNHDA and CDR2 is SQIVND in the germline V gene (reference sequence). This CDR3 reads CASSITGTANTGELFF. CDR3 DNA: TGTGCCAGTAGTATAACCGGGACAGCGAACACCGGGGAGCTGTTTTTT.

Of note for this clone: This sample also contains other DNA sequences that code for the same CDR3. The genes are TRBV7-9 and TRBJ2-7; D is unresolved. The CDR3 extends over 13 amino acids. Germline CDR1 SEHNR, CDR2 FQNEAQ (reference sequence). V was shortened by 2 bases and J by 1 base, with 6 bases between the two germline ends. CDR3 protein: CASSLTSSYEQYF. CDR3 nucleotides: TGTGCCAGCAGCTTAACGTCGTCCTACGAGCAGTACTTC.

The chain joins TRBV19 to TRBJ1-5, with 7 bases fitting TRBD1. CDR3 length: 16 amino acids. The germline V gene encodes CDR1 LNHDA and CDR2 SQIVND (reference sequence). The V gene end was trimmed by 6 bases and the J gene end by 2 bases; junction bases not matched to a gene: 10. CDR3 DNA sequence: TGTGCCAGTAGGAAACAGGGGCAAGGGGGCAATCAGCCCCAGCATTTT. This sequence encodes CASRKQGQGGNQPQHF.

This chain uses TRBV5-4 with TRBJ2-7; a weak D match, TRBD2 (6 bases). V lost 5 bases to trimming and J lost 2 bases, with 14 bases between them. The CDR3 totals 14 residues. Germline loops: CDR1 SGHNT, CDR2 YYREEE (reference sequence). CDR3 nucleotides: TGTGCCAGCAGTTCTCGGGGAGGCGCCTACGAGCAGTACTTC. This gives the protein CASSSRGGAYEQYF.

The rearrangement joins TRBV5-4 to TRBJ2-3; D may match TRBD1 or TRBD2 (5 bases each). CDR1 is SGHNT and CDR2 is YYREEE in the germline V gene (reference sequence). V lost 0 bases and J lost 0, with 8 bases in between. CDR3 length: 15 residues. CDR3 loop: CASSLGGSSTDTQYF. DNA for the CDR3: TGTGCCAGCAGCTTGGGGGGGTCTAGCACAGATACGCAGTATTTT.

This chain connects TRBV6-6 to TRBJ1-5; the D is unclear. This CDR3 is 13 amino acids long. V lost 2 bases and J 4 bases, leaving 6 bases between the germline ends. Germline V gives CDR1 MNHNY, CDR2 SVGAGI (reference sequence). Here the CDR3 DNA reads TGTGCCAGCAGTTACGGTGGGAATCAGCCCCAGCATTTT. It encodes CASSYGGNQPQHF.

The CDR3, as DNA: TGTGCCAGCAGCGGGGGAATACCCTCTAAGAATGAGCAGTTCTTC. Its protein is CASSGGIPSKNEQFF. V and J are TRBV9 and TRBJ2-1; D is undetermined. This CDR3 comprises 15 residues. Germline V lookup: CDR1 SGDLS, CDR2 YYNGEE. Trimming removed 3 bases at V and 7 bases at J, with 17 bases between.

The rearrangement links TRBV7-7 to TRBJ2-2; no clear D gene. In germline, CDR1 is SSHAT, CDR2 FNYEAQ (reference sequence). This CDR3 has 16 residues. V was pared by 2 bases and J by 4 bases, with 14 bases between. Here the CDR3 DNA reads TGTGCCAGCAGCTTACGCGGAGCCCCTGGCACCGGGGAGCTGTTTTTT. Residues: CASSLRGAPGTGELFF.

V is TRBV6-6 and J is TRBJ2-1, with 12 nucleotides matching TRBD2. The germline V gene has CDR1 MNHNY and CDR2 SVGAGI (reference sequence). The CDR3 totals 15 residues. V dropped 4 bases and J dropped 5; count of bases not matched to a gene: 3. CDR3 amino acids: CASSWTSGNNNEQFF. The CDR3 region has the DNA TGTGCCAGCAGTTGGACTAGCGGGAATAACAATGAGCAGTTCTTC.

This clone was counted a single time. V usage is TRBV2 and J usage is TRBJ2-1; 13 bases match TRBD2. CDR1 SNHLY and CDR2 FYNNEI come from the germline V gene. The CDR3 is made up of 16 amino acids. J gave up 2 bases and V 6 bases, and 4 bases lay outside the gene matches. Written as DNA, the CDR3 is TGTGCCAGCAGCGCGGGACTAGCGGGGCCCTACAATGAGCAGTTCTTC. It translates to CASSAGLAGPYNEQFF.

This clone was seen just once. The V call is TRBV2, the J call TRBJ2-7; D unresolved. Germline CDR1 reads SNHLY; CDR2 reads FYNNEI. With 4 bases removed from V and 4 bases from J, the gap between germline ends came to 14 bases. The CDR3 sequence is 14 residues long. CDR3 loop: CASSVVRPNYEQYF. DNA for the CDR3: TGTGCCAGCAGTGTGGTGAGGCCAAATTACGAGCAGTACTTC. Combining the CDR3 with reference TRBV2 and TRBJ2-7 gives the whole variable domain EPEVTQTPSHQVTQMGQEVILRCVPISNHLYFYWYRQILGQKVEFLVSFYNNEISEKSEIFDDQFSVERPDGSNFTLKIRSTKLEDSAMYFCASSVVRPNYEQYFGPGTRLTVT.

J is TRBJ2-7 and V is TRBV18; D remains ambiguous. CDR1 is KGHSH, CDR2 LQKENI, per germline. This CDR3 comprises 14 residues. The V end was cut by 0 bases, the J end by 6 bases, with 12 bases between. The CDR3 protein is CASSPPGATGEQYF. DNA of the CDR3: TGTGCCAGCTCACCACCCGGAGCGACCGGCGAGCAGTACTTC. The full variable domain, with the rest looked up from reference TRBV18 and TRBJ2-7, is NAGVMQNPRHLVRRRGQEARLRCSPMKGHSHVYWYRQLPEEGLKFMVYLQKENIIDESGMPKERFSAEFPKEGPSILRIQQVVRGDSAAYFCASSPPGATGEQYFGPGTRLTVT.

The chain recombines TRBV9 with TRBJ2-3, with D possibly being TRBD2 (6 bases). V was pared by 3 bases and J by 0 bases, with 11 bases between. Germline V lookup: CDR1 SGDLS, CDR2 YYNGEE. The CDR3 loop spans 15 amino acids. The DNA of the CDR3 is TGTGCCAGCAGCGGGGTACTAGCCAGCACAGATACGCAGTATTTT. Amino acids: CASSGVLASTDTQYF.

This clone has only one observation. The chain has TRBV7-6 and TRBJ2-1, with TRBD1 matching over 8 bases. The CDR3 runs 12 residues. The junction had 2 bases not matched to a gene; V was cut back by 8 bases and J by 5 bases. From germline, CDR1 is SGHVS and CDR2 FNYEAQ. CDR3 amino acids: CASGQGHNEQFF. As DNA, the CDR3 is TGTGCCAGCGGACAGGGTCACAATGAGCAGTTCTTC.

Here the CDR3 reads CASSERGGRAYEQYF. As DNA, the CDR3 is TGTGCCAGCAGTGAAAGGGGGGGACGGGCCTACGAGCAGTACTTC. The chain carries TRBV6-1 and TRBJ2-7, with a weak D call TRBD2 (7 bases). V was pared by 2 bases and J by 2 bases, with 13 bases between. Germline loops: CDR1 MNHNS, CDR2 SASEGT. The CDR3 sequence is 15 residues long.